This T cell receptor (beta chain) was found in a study of beta chain features in type 1 diabetes (dated 2018 in TCRdb). The study in broad terms: No differences in mean age, gender distribution, total cell number or subset yield were found between patients and healthy donors. A total of some 100,000,000 sorted cells were examined across all samples, and a strong correlation was observed between cell number per subset and RNA yield. In the study, TCRB repertoires of sorted circulating CD4+ T cell subsets from recently diagnosed type 1 diabetes patients were compared with those of matched healthy donors. Regulatory and stem cell-like memory subsets were obtained from only 8 patients and roughly 8 healthy donors, while naive and central memory subsets were obtained from all 30 or so donors.

The research as a whole found: At VDJ recombination sites, type 1 diabetes patients had fewer insertions and more deleted nucleotides, which implies abnormalities in thymic rearrangement. Type 1 diabetes patients showed a moderate but significant shortening of TCRB CDR3 length in all four CD4+ subsets. PCR might favor shorter templates, but patient and control samples were amplified and corrected together, so any skew would affect both groups equally. HLA sub-analyses involved small numbers of individuals, so any influence of HLA type on TCRB rearrangement remained unresolved. Naive, central memory and regulatory TCRB repertoires appeared more similar among patients than among healthy donors. Because cDNA was sequenced instead of genomic DNA, highly expressing activated cells could be over-represented, though the groups showed no difference in activation or CD3 levels.

The CDR3 covers 14 residues, taking in both the cysteine and the phenylalanine. Only the CDR3 DNA is retained, 42 bases long and in frame from the first base. V is cut back by 2 bases and J by 3 bases, with 3 bases in the junction unmatched. The germline V gene provides CDR1 SNHLY and CDR2 FYNNEI. All of the isolated RNA was reverse transcribed with the High Capacity cDNA Reverse Transcription Kit, so expressed TCRB transcripts were sequenced. Deep immunoSEQ sequencing was performed on naive, central memory and regulatory T cell samples, with an average of approximately 4 million total reads per sample. Sorted cells were lysed in RLT buffer, and RNA was extracted using DNase-treated RNeasy Micro or Mini kits according to cell number. Each cell subset was processed separately to prevent cross-contamination, with patient and healthy donor samples processed together. TCRB sequences were amplified from cDNA with the immunoSEQ multiplex PCR, producing 87-bp fragments spanning the CDR3 region. Amplicons were sequenced on the Illumina HiSeq platform. Concerning the study's data processing: PCR bias was corrected computationally using synthetic template baselines, and reads within Hamming distance 2 were collapsed, with unmergeable singletons discarded. Reads were aligned against IMGT so that V, D and J genes, CDR3 length and insertions or deletions at six rearrangement sites could be assigned. Within each subset, clonotype counts were normalized to the number of sorted cells before true diversity and Gini coefficients were calculated with the tcR R package. The overlap coefficient, calculated on TCRB nucleotide sequences, was used to measure repertoire sharing. Imported from immuneACCESS, the table was reduced by TCRdb to in-frame sequences with V and J called. These copies leave out some clones; in studies compared against another copy, an unresolved V gene accounts for under half, and the cause of the remainder is not known. V, J and clone size were drawn from that table, and D and trimming were deduced from the DNA. This sample comprises about 220,000 clones, roughly 10% of them detected only once. Roughly 1.3% of the sample lies in the top ten.

Each donor gave one peripheral blood draw, averaging approximately 0.11 L, which was collected into heparinised tubes. Using a panel that included CD45RO, CCR7, CD25, CD127, CD95 and CD27, naive, central memory, regulatory and stem cell-like memory CD4+ T cells were sorted on a BD FACSAria II. All sorted populations exceeded 98% purity. PBMCs were separated immediately by Lymphoprep density gradient centrifugation and were stained directly, without being cultured. Samples were stained and sorted in pairs, with one healthy donor and one patient per experiment, so that batch effects were minimized. This clone was counted many times. Its cognate antigen has yet to be identified. Nothing much larger sits one base from this clone, and base qualities are not available.

The origin of this receptor is a man younger than 35 in good health. Sequencing was done on a sample of central memory CD4+ T cells from blood. The receptor chain draws on TRBV2 and TRBJ2-7, with 8 middle bases fitting TRBD1. The encoded CDR3 is CASSESRGLYEQYF. The DNA sequence is TGTGCCAGCAGTGAAAGCAGGGGGCTCTACGAGCAGTACTTC.